A single TCR beta chain is shown here with its context. V was clipped by 5 bases and J by 8 bases; unmatched bases: 6. The germline CDR1 and CDR2 sequences are SGHTA and FQGNSA. CDR3 length equals 14 residues. TCRdb's table, derived via immunoSEQ multiplex PCR, lists solely in-frame clones and lacks some. The sample yields about 48,000 clones, approximately 92% seen once. This entry is derived from a study of T cell changes during pregnancy in multiple sclerosis. This clonotype was obtained from a female donor in good health, enrolled as a control in a pregnancy study. The rearrangement uses TRBV7-2 and TRBJ1-6; 7 positions match TRBD1. Sequences were derived from CD4+ T cells from peripheral blood mononuclear cells, sampled in the second trimester of pregnancy. The CDR3 loop reads CASSTTGADSPLHF. The CDR3 DNA follows: TGTGCCAGCAGCACCACAGGGGCGGATTCACCCCTCCACTTT.